The 17 T cell receptor beta chains below come from one sample, sequenced in a study of response to subunit inactivated influenza vaccine. TCRdb re-called the RT-PCR reads through MiXCR, storing one row per CDR3 protein. The sample consists of about 800,000 distinct CDR3 sequences, around 20% of them appearing once. Source: PBMCs from blood, taken 4 to 6 days after vaccination. All receptors come from a middle-aged man who received an inactivated influenza vaccine.

The J gene is TRBJ2-3, the V gene TRBV24-1; weak D call: TRBD2 (6 bases). CDR3 size: 17 residues. Germline V CDR1 and CDR2: KGHDR, SFDVKD. Trimming shortened V by 0 bases and J by 0 bases, and 12 bases separated the two germline ends. The CDR3 coding sequence is TGTGCCACCAGTGATTTGGGAGGAGGGGCCAGCACAGATACGCAGTATTTT. It is translated as CATSDLGGGASTDTQYF.

V usage is TRBV4-3 and J usage is TRBJ2-7, with 7 positions matching TRBD2. CDR3 size: 14 residues. V trimming: 0 bases; J trimming: 6 bases; junction bases outside the gene matches: 5. Germline V gene lookup returns CDR1 LGHNA and CDR2 YSLEER. The CDR3 DNA is TGCGCCAGCAGCCAAGAAATCGGCGGGGGCGAGCAGTACTTC. Translating it yields CASSQEIGGGEQYF.

The chain is built from TRBV5-1 and TRBJ1-1; D unresolved. The V and J ends lost 0 bases and 7 bases respectively, with 16 bases between them. There are 15 residues in the CDR3. The V gene's germline CDR1 is SGHRS and CDR2 YFSETQ. The CDR3 reads CASSLELGRTGEAFF. DNA for the CDR3: TGCGCCAGCAGCTTGGAGTTGGGGAGGACGGGTGAAGCTTTCTTT.

This chain joins TRBV27 and TRBJ2-3; 7 bases fit TRBD2. Germline CDR1 MNHEY, CDR2 SMNVEV (reference sequence). CDR3 length: 18 amino acids. Trimming took 6 bases from V and 0 from J; bases not matched to a gene: 15. DNA of the CDR3: TGTGCCAGCAGCCGAGGGCCCTCGCTAGCGGCGAGCACAGATACGCAGTATTTT. Its translation: CASSRGPSLAASTDTQYF.

This clonotype was seen a few times. The chain couples TRBV7-6 to TRBJ2-2, with D maybe TRBD1 (6 bases). V lost 2 bases and J 5 bases, leaving 15 bases between the germline ends. Germline V gene data show CDR1 as SGHVS and CDR2 as FNYEAQ. This CDR3 has 16 residues. This CDR3 is CASSLSTGWRTGELFF. CDR3 nucleotide sequence: TGTGCCAGCAGCTTAAGTACAGGGTGGAGGACCGGGGAGCTGTTTTTT.

V gene TRBV7-2 combines with J gene TRBJ2-5, with D possibly matching TRBD1 (5 bases). V dropped 2 bases and J dropped 1 base, with 14 bases sitting between them. This CDR3 has 16 amino acids. Germline values: CDR1 SGHTA, CDR2 FQGNSA. The CDR3 region has the DNA TGTGCCAGCAGCTTAAGAAGTTTGGGGCGCCAAGAGACCCAGTACTTC. Protein sequence: CASSLRSLGRQETQYF.

In this sample, this clonotype turned up a few times. The chain couples TRBV29-1 to TRBJ2-3; possible D gene TRBD2, 7 bases. From germline, CDR1 is SQVTM and CDR2 ANQGSEA. CDR3 length equals 16 residues. The V end was cut by 3 bases, the J end by 1 base, with 17 bases between. CDR3 region: CSVEGGRDSGTDTQYF. The CDR3 DNA reads as TGCAGCGTTGAGGGGGGGCGTGATTCGGGCACAGATACGCAGTATTTT.

This rearrangement joins TRBV4-2 to TRBJ2-3; unclear D gene. CDR1 and CDR2 from the germline V gene are LGHNA and YNFKEQ. Trimming took off 1 base at V and 3 bases at J, with 14 bases between the two ends. This CDR3 is built from 16 residues. In DNA, the CDR3 is TGTGCCAGCAGCCAAGTGGCGGCAGGTGGAACAGATACGCAGTATTTT. Protein product: CASSQVAAGGTDTQYF.

The chain couples TRBV6-5 to TRBJ1-1; 8 nucleotides line up with TRBD1. The length of the CDR3 is 15 residues. V was clipped by 0 bases and J by 3 bases; unmatched bases: 3. Germline CDR1 and CDR2: MNHEY and SVGAGI. CDR3 coding DNA: TGTGCCAGCAGTTACTCGCAGGGGGCGGACACTGAAGCTTTCTTT. Translating gives CASSYSQGADTEAFF.

The V gene is TRBV4-1, the J gene TRBJ1-4, with 11 bases that match TRBD1. The junction had 9 bases not matched to a gene; V was cut back by 4 bases and J by 8 bases. The V gene's germline CDR1 is MGHRA and CDR2 YSYEKL. This CDR3 region has 16 residues. For the CDR3, the DNA is TGCGCCAGCAGCCGGCTTGGGACAGGGGGAGACGAAAAACTGTTTTTT. Translated, it gives CASSRLGTGGDEKLFF.

The J gene is TRBJ2-7, the V gene TRBV6-2 or TRBV6-3, with D perhaps TRBD1 (6 bases). The CDR3 runs to 14 residues. The germline gives CDR1 MNHEY, CDR2 SVGEGT. The V end lost 6 bases, the J end lost 6 bases, and 18 bases lay between the germline ends. The CDR3 DNA reads as TGTGCCAGCAGGGATCGGACAGCGCTGAGCGAGCAGTACTTC. Its translation is CASRDRTALSEQYF.

The rearrangement joins TRBV20-1 to TRBJ1-6; a weak D match, TRBD1 (5 bases). The CDR3 contains 12 residues. Germline V gives CDR1 DFQATT, CDR2 SNEGSKA (reference sequence). The V end lost 6 bases, the J end lost 9 bases, and 12 bases lay between the germline ends. CDR3 in amino acids: CSAAGLSSPLHF. DNA for the CDR3: TGCAGTGCAGCGGGGCTATCTTCACCCCTCCACTTT.

The V gene is TRBV4-3, the J gene TRBJ1-2; D might be TRBD1 (5 bases). V lost 0 bases and J 8 bases, leaving 16 bases between the germline ends. The length of the CDR3 is 15 residues. CDR1 is LGHNA and CDR2 is YSLEER in the germline V gene. CDR3 protein: CASSQETGGRSGYTF. The DNA of the CDR3 is TGCGCCAGCAGCCAAGAAACAGGAGGTCGCTCCGGCTACACCTTC.

This clonotype was seen more than once but under ten times. The genes are TRBV4-2 and TRBJ1-2, with 12 positions matching TRBD1. The germline CDR1 and CDR2 sequences are LGHNA and YNFKEQ. The length of the CDR3 is 15 residues. J was trimmed by 4 bases and V by 3 bases; bases with no gene match: 3. The CDR3 DNA follows: TGTGCCAGCAGCCAGGGACAGGGGGCGCGCTATGGCTACACCTTC. It is translated as CASSQGQGARYGYTF.

The chain carries TRBV10-3 and TRBJ2-7; a weak D match, TRBD1 (6 bases). CDR1 and CDR2 (germline): ENHRY, SYGVKD. The CDR3 spans 15 residues. Trimming cost V 1 base and J 5 bases, with 15 bases left between them. Written as DNA, the CDR3 is TGTGCCATCAGTGAGTGGGCAGGGGCAAGCGACGAGCAGTACTTC. Encoded protein: CAISEWAGASDEQYF.

Ten or more counts support this clonotype. The chain recombines TRBV10-3 with TRBJ2-7, with D possibly TRBD1 on 7 matching bases. Trimming took off 0 bases at V and 2 bases at J, with 8 bases between the two ends. The CDR3 has 14 residues. Germline V gene lookup returns CDR1 ENHRY and CDR2 SYGVKD. The CDR3: CAISESRGAYEQYF. The CDR3 DNA reads TGTGCCATCAGTGAGTCCAGGGGGGCCTACGAGCAGTACTTC.

This clonotype was seen a handful of times. This chain joins TRBV15 and TRBJ2-4, with D maybe TRBD1 (5 bases). The CDR3 is 15 residues long. Trimming removed 1 base from V and 2 bases from J, with 9 bases in between. CDR1 and CDR2 (germline): LNHNV, YYDKDF (reference sequence). This chain's CDR3 is CATSRAWTSKNIQYF. The CDR3 DNA reads as TGTGCCACCAGCAGAGCATGGACATCCAAAAACATTCAGTACTTC.